Reported below is one T cell receptor (beta chain). The sample comes from a study of control samples from healthy donors and cancer patients. Assay: immunoSEQ multiplex PCR; the TCRdb copy retains only in-frame clones and omits some. This table holds 100,000 to 150,000 clones, roughly 92% found once. Germline CDR1 reads SNHLY; CDR2 reads FYNNEI. The CDR3 has 14 residues. J gave up 6 bases and V 7 bases, and 8 bases lay outside the gene matches. The chain joins TRBV2 to TRBJ1-5, with 8 bases matching TRBD1. Sequenced input: PBMCs. The receptor was derived from a man older than 75 with head and neck cancer. The DNA of the CDR3 is TGTGCCAGCAACCTCGACAGGGGAAGTCAGCCCCAGCATTTT. This sequence encodes CASNLDRGSQPQHF.